Reported below is one T cell receptor (beta chain). Its target is unknown. The sample comes from a study of T cell responses to AZD1222 COVID-19 vaccine. Points from the study as a whole: When two AZD1222 doses had been given, Spike-specific TCR breadth and depth rose. With dominance at 160-218 and 743-854, vaccine-associated CD4 TCRs spanned spike.

The CDR3 spans 16 residues. Using immunoSEQ multiplex PCR, the repertoire was profiled, and TCRdb retains in-frame clones only, with some absent. The sample includes 100,000 or so clones, 82% of them seen just once. Specimen: peripheral blood, collected on day 0 of AZD1222 vaccination. This sequence was found in an adult in good health. The rearrangement uses TRBV21-1 and TRBJ1-1; TRBD1, the table's D call, lacks a check against the DNA. TRBV21-1 is deemed a pseudogene. The DNA of the CDR3 is TGTGCCAGCAGCAACCCGACAGGGGAGTTGGACACTGAAGCTTTCTTT. Its protein is CASSNPTGELDTEAFF.